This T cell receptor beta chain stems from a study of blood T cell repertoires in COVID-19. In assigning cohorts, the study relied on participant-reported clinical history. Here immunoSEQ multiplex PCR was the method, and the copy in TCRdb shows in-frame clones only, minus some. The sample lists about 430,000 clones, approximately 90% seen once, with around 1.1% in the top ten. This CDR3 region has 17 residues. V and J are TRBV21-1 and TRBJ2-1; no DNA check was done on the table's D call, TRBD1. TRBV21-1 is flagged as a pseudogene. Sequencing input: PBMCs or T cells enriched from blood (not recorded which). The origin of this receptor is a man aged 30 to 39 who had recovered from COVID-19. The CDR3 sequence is CASSKRGRDNSVYEQFF. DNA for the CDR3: TGTGCCAGCAGCAAAAGGGGTCGGGACAACTCTGTTTATGAGCAGTTCTTC.